These T cell receptor beta chains were read from a single sample in a study of shared clonotypes between healthy human individuals. TCRdb's copy holds only in-frame clones and misses some; the assay was immunoSEQ multiplex PCR. The sample has about 2.3 million clones, around 90% seen once. Input material: naive CD4+ T cells from PBMCs. These receptors were obtained from a man aged 18 to 35 in good health. Some clones in this sample may be carry-over from other donors' samples. Each CDR3 is given with its conserved first and last residue. A D gene is named only where the DNA matches it firmly. Clone size, where shown, is once, few, many, or a class for clones that have expanded.

>.|TRBJ2-1|TRBD1|TRBV7-3
CASSLGQGALNEQFF
TGTGCCAGCAGCTTGGGGCAGGGGGCGCTTAATGAGCAGTTCTTC
>.|TRBJ1-4|.|TRBV4-2
CASSLEGPNEKLFF
TGTGCCAGCAGCCTGGAGGGGCCCAATGAAAAACTGTTTTTT
>.|TRBJ2-2|.|TRBV9
CASSVASTWTGELFF
TGTGCCAGCAGCGTAGCCTCTACCTGGACCGGGGAGCTGTTTTTT
>few|TRBJ1-2|TRBD1|TRBV28
CASRTSGQGNYGYTF
TGTGCCAGCAGGACCTCGGGACAGGGAAACTATGGCTACACCTTC
>.|TRBJ2-7|TRBD2|TRBV9
CASSLGTSGSYEQYF
TGTGCCAGCAGCTTAGGGACTAGCGGGAGTTACGAGCAGTACTTC
>.|TRBJ2-2|.|TRBV7-6
CASSLESSWAGELFF
TGTGCCAGCAGCTTAGAGTCTAGCTGGGCCGGGGAGCTGTTTTTT
>.|TRBJ2-1|TRBD2|TRBV5-1
CASSQLAGDPKNEQFF
TGCGCCAGCAGCCAATTAGCGGGAGATCCTAAGAATGAGCAGTTCTTC
>.|TRBJ1-1|.|TRBV5-1
CASSPQVNTEAFF
TGCGCCAGCAGCCCACAGGTTAACACTGAAGCTTTCTTT
>.|TRBJ2-7|.|TRBV19
CASSPVGLAVGYEQYF
TGTGCCAGTTCCCCGGTGGGCCTAGCAGTGGGATACGAGCAGTACTTC
>.|TRBJ2-7|.|TRBV10-2
CATHPGYYEQYF
TGCGCCACCCACCCGGGGTACTACGAGCAGTACTTC
>.|TRBJ1-4|TRBD1|TRBV15
CATSRDLTTGVEKLFF
TGTGCCACCAGCAGAGATCTGACGACAGGGGTTGAAAAACTGTTTTTT
>.|TRBJ2-1|.|TRBV9
CASSAHGQLSYNEQFF
TGTGCCAGCAGCGCCCACGGACAGCTCTCCTACAATGAGCAGTTCTTC
>.|TRBJ1-1|.|TRBV5-1
CASSLVSVLNTEAFF
TGCGCCAGCAGCTTGGTGTCGGTTCTGAACACTGAAGCTTTCTTT
>.|TRBJ1-1|.|TRBV28
CASSWPDGNTEAFF
TGTGCCAGCAGTTGGCCAGACGGGAACACTGAAGCTTTCTTT
>.|TRBJ1-2|TRBD1|TRBV9
CASSPDPGTAYGYTF
TGTGCCAGCAGCCCCGACCCCGGGACAGCATATGGCTACACCTTC
>.|TRBJ1-5|.|TRBV25-1
CASSGRVNQPQHF
TGTGCCAGCAGTGGAAGAGTCAATCAGCCCCAGCATTTT
>.|TRBJ1-1|TRBD1|TRBV6-5
CASSMRDRSTEAFF
TGTGCCAGCAGTATGAGGGACAGGAGCACTGAAGCTTTCTTT
>few|TRBJ1-1|.|TRBV5-4
CASSLLRQQAFF
TGTGCCAGCAGCTTGCTCAGACAACAAGCTTTCTTT
>.|TRBJ2-7|.|TRBV2
CASSEGSIQQYF
TGTGCCAGCAGTGAGGGCTCCATCCAGCAGTACTTC
>.|TRBJ2-1|TRBD2|TRBV6-5
CASSVAGVEFF
TGTGCCAGCAGTGTAGCGGGAGTGGAGTTCTTC
>.|TRBJ2-7|.|TRBV4-1
CASSHPGRASLNEQYF
TGCGCCAGCAGCCACCCGGGCAGGGCCAGTCTCAACGAGCAGTACTTC
>.|TRBJ2-1|.|TRBV6-1
CASSQGGEQFF
TGTGCCAGCAGCCAAGGAGGTGAGCAGTTCTTC
>.|TRBJ1-2|.|TRBV4-3
CASSQDAGLGYGYTF
TGCGCCAGCAGCCAAGACGCCGGTTTAGGCTATGGCTACACCTTC
>.|TRBJ2-3|.|TRBV5-1
CASSSPFRADTQYF
TGCGCCAGCAGCTCCCCCTTCCGGGCTGATACGCAGTATTTT
>.|TRBJ2-7|.|TRBV29-1
CSVEVSTGPLPTYEQYF
TGCAGCGTCGAAGTTTCTACCGGGCCCCTTCCTACCTACGAGCAGTACTTC
>.|TRBJ1-1|.|TRBV29-1
CSVEDPGRGTEAFF
TGCAGCGTTGAAGATCCTGGAAGAGGCACTGAAGCTTTCTTT
>once|TRBJ2-1|.|TRBV19
CASSPGPPESSYNEQFF
TGTGCCAGTAGCCCTGGGCCACCAGAAAGCTCCTACAATGAGCAGTTCTTC
>.|TRBJ1-3|.|TRBV28
CAVVASGNTIYF
TGTGCCGTAGTGGCCTCTGGAAACACCATATATTTT
>.|TRBJ2-7|.|TRBV5-8
CASSRSTGFEGYEQYF
TGTGCCAGCAGCCGGTCGACAGGCTTTGAGGGGTACGAGCAGTACTTC
>once|TRBJ1-1|.|TRBV6-6
CASSYSLPGVTEAFF
TGTGCCAGCAGTTACTCCCTCCCAGGGGTTACTGAAGCTTTCTTT